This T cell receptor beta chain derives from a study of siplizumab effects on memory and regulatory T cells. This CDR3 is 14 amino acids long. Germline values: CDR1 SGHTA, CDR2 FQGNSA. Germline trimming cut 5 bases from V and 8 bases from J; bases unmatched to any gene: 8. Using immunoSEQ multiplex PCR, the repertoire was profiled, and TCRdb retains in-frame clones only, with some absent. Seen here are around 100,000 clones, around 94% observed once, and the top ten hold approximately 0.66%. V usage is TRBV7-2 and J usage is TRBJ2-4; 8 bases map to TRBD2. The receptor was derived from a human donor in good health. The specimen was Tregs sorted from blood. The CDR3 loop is CASSRSAGAYIQYF. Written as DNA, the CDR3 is TGTGCCAGCAGCAGATCAGCGGGAGCCTACATTCAGTACTTC.